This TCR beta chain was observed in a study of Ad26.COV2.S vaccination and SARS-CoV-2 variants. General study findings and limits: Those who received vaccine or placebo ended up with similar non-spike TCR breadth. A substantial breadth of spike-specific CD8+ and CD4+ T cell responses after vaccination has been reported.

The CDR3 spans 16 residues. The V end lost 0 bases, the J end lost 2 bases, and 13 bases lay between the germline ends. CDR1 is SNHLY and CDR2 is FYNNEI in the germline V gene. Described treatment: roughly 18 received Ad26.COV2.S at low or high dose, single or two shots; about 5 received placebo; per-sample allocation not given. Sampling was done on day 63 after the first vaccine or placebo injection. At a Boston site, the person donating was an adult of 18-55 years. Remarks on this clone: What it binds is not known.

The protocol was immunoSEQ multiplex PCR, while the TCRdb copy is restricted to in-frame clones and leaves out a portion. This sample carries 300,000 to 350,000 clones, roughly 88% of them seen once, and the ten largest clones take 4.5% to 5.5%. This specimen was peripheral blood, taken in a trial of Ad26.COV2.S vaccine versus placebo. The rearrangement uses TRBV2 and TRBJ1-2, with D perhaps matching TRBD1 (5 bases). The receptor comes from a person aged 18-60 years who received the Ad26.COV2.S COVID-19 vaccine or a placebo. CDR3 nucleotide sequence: TGTGCCAGCAGTGAAGCGCTCGGCAGGGACAACTATGGCTACACCTTC. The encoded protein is CASSEALGRDNYGYTF. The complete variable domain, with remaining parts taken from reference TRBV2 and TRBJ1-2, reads EPEVTQTPSHQVTQMGQEVILRCVPISNHLYFYWYRQILGQKVEFLVSFYNNEISEKSEIFDDQFSVERPDGSNFTLKIRSTKLEDSAMYFCASSEALGRDNYGYTFGSGTRLTVV.